One TCR beta chain is described in this entry. The antigen remains unidentified. Primers included in the PCR were 60 Vbeta and 13 Jbeta primers. Assay: immunoSEQ multiplex PCR; the TCRdb copy retains only in-frame clones and omits some. The data show roughly 150,000 clones, around 66% seen once. These data originate in a study of cytomegalovirus exposure and HLA in healthy donors. Findings and limits, study-wide: In a later analysis, DRB1 alleles had the most associated TCRs; HLA-C alleles the fewest. Earlier results showed most TCR beta V segments being productive about 87% or about 30% of the time. Presence/absence analyses treated sequencing depth as roughly uniform across donors.

CDR1 and CDR2 (germline): SGHRS, YFSETQ. CDR3 size: 15 residues. V lost 4 bases, J lost 5 bases, and 13 bases lay in between. The chain joins TRBV5-1 to TRBJ1-6; no clear D. The sample taken for sequencing was PBMCs. This receptor was taken from a woman in her twenties or thirties in good health and CMV-seropositive. The CDR3 protein is CASSLYLLDNSPLHF. DNA for the CDR3: TGCGCCAGCAGCCTGTATCTTCTTGATAATTCACCCCTCCACTTT.